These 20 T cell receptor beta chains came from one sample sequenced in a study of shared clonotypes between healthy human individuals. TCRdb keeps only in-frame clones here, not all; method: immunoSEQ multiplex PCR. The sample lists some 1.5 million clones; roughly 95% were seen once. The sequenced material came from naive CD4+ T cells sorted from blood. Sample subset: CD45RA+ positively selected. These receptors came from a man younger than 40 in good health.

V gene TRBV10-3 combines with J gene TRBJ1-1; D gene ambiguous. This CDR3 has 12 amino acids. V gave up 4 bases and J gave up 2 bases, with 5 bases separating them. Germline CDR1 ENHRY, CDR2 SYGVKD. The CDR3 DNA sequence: TGTGCCATCAGTGGGATAAACACTGAAGCTTTCTTT. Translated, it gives CAISGINTEAFF.

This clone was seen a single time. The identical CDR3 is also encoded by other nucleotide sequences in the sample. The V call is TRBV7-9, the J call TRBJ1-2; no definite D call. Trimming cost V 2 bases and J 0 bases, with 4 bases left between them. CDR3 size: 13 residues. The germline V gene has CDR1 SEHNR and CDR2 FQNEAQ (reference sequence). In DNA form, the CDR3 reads TGTGCCAGCAGCTTAACACCTAACTATGGCTACACCTTC. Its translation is CASSLTPNYGYTF.

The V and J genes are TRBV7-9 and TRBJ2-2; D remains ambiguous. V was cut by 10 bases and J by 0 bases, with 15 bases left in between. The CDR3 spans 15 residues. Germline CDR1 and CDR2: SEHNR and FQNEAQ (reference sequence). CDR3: CATKNQVANTGELFF. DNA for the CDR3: TGTGCCACCAAAAACCAGGTTGCGAACACCGGGGAGCTGTTTTTT.

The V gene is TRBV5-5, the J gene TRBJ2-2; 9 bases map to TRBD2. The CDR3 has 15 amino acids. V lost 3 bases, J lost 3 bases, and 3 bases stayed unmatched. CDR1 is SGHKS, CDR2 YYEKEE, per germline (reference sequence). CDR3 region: CASSSIAGDTGELFF. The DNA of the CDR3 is TGTGCCAGCAGCTCAATAGCGGGAGACACCGGGGAGCTGTTTTTT.

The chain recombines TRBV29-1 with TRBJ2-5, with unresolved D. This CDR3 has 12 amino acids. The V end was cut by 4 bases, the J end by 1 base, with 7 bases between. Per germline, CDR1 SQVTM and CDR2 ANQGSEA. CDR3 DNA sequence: TGCAGCGTTGGCGTGGCCCAAGAGACCCAGTACTTC. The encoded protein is CSVGVAQETQYF.

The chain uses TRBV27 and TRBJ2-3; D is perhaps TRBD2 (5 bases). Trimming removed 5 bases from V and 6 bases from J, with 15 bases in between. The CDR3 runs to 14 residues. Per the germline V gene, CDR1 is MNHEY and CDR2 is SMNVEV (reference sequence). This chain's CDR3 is CASSRQRSSDTQYF. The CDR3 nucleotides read TGTGCCAGCAGTCGGCAGCGGTCATCGGATACGCAGTATTTT.

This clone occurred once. CDR3 loop: CASSLAEGPIEKLFF. CDR3 nucleotides: TGTGCCAGCAGCTTAGCGGAGGGGCCCATTGAAAAACTGTTTTTT. The J gene is TRBJ1-4, the V gene TRBV7-9, with D maybe TRBD1 (5 bases). The CDR3 spans 15 residues. Germline V gene lookup returns CDR1 SEHNR and CDR2 FQNEAQ (reference sequence). Trimming cost V 0 bases and J 7 bases, with 12 bases left between them.

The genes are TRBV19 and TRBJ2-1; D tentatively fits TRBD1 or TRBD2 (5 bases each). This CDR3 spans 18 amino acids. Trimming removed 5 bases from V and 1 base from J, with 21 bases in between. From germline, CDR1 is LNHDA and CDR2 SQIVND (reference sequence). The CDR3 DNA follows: TGTGCCAGTAGTGGGTCAACAGGAAGCGGCACTTCCTACAATGAGCAGTTCTTC. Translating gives CASSGSTGSGTSYNEQFF.

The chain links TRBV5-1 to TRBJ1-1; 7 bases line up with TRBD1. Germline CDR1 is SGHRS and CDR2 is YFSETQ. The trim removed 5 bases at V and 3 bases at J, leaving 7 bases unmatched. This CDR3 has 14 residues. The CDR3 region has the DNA TGCGCCAGCAGGGAAGGGGGCGAGGACACTGAAGCTTTCTTT. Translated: CASREGGEDTEAFF.

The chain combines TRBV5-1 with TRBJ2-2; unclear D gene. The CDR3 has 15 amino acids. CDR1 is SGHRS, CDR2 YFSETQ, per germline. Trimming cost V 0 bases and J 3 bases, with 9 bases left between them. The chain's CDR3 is CASSLGARYTGELFF. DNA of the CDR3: TGCGCCAGCAGCTTGGGGGCCAGGTACACCGGGGAGCTGTTTTTT.

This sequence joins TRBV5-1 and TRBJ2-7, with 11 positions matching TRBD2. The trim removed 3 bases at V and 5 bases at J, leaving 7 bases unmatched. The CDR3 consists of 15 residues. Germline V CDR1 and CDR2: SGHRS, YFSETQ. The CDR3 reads CASSSGLAVRDEQYF. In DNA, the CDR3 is TGCGCCAGCAGCTCGGGACTAGCGGTCCGTGACGAGCAGTACTTC.

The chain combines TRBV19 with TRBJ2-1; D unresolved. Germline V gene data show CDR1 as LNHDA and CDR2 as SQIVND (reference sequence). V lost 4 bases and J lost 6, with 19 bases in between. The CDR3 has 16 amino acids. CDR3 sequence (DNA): TGTGCCAGTAGTACGCGTCTCAGACTCGTCCCCAATGAGCAGTTCTTC. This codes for CASSTRLRLVPNEQFF.

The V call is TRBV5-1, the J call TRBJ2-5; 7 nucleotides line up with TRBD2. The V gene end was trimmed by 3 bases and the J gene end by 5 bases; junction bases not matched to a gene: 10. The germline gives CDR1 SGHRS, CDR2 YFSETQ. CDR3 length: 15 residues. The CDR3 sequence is CASSSPRAGAETQYF. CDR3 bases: TGCGCCAGCAGCTCACCCCGGGCGGGAGCGGAGACCCAGTACTTC.

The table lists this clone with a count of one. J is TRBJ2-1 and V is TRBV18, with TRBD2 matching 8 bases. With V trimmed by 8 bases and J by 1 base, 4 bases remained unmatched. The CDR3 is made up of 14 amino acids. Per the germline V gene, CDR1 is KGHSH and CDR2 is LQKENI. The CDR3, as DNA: TGTGCCAGCCTAAAGCGGGAGTCCTACAATGAGCAGTTCTTC. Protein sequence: CASLKRESYNEQFF.

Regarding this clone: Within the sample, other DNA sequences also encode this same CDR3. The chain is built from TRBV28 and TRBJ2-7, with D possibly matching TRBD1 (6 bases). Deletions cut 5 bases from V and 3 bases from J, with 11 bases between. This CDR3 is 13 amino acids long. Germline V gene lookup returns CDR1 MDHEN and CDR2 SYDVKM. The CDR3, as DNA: TGTGCCAGCAGTCCCCTAGGGGGCTACGAGCAGTACTTC. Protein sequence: CASSPLGGYEQYF.

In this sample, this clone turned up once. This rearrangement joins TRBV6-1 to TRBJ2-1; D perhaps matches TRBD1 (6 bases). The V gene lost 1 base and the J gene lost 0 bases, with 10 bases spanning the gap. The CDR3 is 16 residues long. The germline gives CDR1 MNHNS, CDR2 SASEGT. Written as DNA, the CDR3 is TGTGCCAGCAGTGAAGTTACAGGGTTCTCCTACAATGAGCAGTTCTTC. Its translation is CASSEVTGFSYNEQFF.

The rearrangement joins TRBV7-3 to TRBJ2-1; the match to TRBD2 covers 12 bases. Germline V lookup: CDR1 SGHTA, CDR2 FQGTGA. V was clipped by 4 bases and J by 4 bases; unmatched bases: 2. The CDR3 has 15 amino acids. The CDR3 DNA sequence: TGTGCCAGCAGCTATACTAGCGGGGGGTACAATGAGCAGTTCTTC. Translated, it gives CASSYTSGGYNEQFF.

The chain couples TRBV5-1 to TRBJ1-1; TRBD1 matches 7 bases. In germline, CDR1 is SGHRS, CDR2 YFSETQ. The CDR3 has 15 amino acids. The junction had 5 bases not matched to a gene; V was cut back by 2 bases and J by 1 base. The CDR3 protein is CASSLSRGENTEAFF. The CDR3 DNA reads TGCGCCAGCAGCTTATCCAGGGGGGAGAACACTGAAGCTTTCTTT.

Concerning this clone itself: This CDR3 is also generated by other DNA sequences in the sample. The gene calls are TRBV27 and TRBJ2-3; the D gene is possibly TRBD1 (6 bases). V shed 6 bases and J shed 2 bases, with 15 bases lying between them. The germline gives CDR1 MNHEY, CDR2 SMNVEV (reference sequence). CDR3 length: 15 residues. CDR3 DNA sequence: TGTGCCAGCAGCCTTATACCAGGGGTCACAGATACGCAGTATTTT. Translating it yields CASSLIPGVTDTQYF.

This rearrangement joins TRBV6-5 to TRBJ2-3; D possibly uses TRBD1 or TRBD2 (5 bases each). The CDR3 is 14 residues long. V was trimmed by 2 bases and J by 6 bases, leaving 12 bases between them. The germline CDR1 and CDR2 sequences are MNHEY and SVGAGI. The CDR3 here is CASSYGGRMDTQYF. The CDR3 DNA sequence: TGTGCCAGCAGTTACGGGGGAAGGATGGATACGCAGTATTTT.